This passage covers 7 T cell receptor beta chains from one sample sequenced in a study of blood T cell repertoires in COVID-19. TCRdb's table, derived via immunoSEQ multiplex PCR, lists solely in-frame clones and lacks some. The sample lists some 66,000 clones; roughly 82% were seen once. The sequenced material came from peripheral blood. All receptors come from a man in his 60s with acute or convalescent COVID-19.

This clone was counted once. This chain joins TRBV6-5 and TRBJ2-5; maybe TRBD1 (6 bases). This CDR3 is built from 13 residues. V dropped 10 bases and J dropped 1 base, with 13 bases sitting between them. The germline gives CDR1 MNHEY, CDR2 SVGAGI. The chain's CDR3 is CATLGQTQETQYF. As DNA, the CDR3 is TGTGCCACCCTCGGACAGACCCAAGAGACCCAGTACTTC.

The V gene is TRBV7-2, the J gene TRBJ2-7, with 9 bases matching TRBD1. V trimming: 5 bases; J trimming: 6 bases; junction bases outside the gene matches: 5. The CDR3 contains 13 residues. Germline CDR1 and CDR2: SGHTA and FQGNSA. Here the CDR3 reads CASSKRQGGEQYF. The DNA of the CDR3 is TGTGCCAGCAGCAAAAGACAGGGGGGCGAGCAGTACTTC.

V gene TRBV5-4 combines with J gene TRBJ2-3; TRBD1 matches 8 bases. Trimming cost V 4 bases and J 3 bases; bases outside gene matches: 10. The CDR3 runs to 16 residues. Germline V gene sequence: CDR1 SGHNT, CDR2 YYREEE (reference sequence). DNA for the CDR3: TGTGCCAGCAGCCCTGACAGGGGTGGTCGGACAGATACGCAGTATTTT. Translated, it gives CASSPDRGGRTDTQYF.

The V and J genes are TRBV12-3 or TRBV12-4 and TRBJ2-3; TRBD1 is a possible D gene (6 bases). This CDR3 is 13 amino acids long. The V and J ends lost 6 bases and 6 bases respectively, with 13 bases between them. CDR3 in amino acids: CASSSTGWDTQYF. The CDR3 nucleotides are TGTGCCAGCAGCTCGACAGGATGGGATACGCAGTATTTT.

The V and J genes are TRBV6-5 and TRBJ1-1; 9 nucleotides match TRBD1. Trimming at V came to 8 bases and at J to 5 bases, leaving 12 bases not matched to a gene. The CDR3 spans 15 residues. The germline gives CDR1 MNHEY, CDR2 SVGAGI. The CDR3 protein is CASGTDRGIRTEAFF. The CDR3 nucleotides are TGTGCCAGCGGTACGGACAGGGGAATACGGACTGAAGCTTTCTTT.

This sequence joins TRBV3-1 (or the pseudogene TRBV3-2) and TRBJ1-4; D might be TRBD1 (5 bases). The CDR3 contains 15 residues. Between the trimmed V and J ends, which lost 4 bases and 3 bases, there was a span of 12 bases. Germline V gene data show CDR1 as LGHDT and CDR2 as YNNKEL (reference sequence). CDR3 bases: TGTGCCAGCAGCCCCCAAGAGACAGCTAATGAAAAACTGTTTTTT. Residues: CASSPQETANEKLFF.

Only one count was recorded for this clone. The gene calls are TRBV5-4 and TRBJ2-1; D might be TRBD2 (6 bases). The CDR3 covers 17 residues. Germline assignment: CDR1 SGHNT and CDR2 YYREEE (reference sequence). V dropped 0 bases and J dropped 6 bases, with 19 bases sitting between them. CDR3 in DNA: TGTGCCAGCAGCTTGGCTAGCAGCACCTTGGGGGGCAATGAGCAGTTCTTC. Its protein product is CASSLASSTLGGNEQFF. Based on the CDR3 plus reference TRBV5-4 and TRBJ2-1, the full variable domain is ETGVTQSPTHLIKTRGQQVTLRCSSQSGHNTVSWYQQALGQGPQFIFQYYREEENGRGNFPPRFSGLQFPNYSSELNVNALELDDSALYLCASSLASSTLGGNEQFFGPGTRLTVL.